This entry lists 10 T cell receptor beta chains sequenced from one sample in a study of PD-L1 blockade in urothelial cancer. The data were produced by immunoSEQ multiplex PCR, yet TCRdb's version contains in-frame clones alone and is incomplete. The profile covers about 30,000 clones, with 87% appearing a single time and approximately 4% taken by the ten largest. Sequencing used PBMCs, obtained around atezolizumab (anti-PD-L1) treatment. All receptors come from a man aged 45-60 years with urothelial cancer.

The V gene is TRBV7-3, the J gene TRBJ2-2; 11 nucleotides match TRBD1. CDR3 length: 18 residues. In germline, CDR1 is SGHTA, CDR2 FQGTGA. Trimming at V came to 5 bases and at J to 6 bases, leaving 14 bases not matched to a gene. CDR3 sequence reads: CASSDRTGGGIGAGELFF. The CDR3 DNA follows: TGTGCCAGCAGCGATCGGACAGGGGGCGGTATTGGAGCCGGGGAGCTGTTTTTT.

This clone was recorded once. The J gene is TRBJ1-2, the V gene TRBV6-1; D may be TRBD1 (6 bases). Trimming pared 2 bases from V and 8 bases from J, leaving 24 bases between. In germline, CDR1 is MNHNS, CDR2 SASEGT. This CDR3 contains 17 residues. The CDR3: CASSERVGGGGNSGYTF. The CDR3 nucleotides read TGTGCCAGCAGTGAAAGGGTCGGAGGGGGGGGGAATTCGGGCTACACCTTC.

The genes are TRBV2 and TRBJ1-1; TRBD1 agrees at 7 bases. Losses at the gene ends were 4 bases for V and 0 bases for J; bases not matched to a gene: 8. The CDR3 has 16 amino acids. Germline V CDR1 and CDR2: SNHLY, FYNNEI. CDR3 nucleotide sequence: TGTGCCAGCAGTGTTAACCGGGACAGCATGAACACTGAAGCTTTCTTT. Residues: CASSVNRDSMNTEAFF. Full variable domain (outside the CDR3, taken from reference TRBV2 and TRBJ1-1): EPEVTQTPSHQVTQMGQEVILRCVPISNHLYFYWYRQILGQKVEFLVSFYNNEISEKSEIFDDQFSVERPDGSNFTLKIRSTKLEDSAMYFCASSVNRDSMNTEAFFGQGTRLTVV.

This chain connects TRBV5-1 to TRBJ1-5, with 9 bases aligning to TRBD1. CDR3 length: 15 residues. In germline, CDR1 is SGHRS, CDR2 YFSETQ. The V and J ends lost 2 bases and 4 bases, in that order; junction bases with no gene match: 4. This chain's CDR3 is CASSFGTGNNQPQHF. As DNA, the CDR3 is TGCGCCAGCAGCTTCGGGACAGGGAATAATCAGCCCCAGCATTTT.

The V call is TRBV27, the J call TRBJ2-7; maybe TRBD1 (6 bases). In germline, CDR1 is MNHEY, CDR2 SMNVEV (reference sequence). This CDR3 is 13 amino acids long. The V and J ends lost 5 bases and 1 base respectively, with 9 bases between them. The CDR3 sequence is CASSVQGSYEQYF. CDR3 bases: TGTGCCAGCAGTGTACAGGGATCCTACGAGCAGTACTTC.

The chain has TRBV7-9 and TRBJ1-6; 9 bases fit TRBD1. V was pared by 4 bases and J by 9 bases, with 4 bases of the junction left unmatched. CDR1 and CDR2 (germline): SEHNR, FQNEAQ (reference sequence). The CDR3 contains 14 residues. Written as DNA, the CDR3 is TGTGCCAGCAGCTGGGACAGGGAAGGTTCACCCCTCCACTTT. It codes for CASSWDREGSPLHF.

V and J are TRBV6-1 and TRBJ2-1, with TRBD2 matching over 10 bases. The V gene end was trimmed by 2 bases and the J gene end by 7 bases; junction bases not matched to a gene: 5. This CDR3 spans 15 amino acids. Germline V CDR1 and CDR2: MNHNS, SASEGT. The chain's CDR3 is CASSEQRGGWNEQFF. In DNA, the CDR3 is TGTGCCAGCAGTGAACAGCGGGGGGGCTGGAATGAGCAGTTCTTC.

Written as DNA, the CDR3 is TGTGCCAGCAGCGTAGGGAGGGGGCCAAGGAATGAGCAGTTCTTC. It encodes CASSVGRGPRNEQFF. The J gene is TRBJ2-1, the V gene TRBV9, with D tentatively TRBD1 (7 bases). V dropped 0 bases and J dropped 7 bases, with 14 bases sitting between them. The CDR3 totals 15 residues. CDR1 and CDR2 from the germline V gene are SGDLS and YYNGEE.

The chain's CDR3 is CASSLLALGLQDTQYF. The DNA of the CDR3 is TGTGCCAGCAGTTTATTGGCTCTTGGGCTACAAGACACGCAGTATTTT. The rearrangement joins TRBV27 to TRBJ2-3; unclear D gene. CDR3 length: 16 residues. Trimming shortened V by 1 base and J by 9 bases, and 20 bases separated the two germline ends. Germline assignment: CDR1 MNHEY and CDR2 SMNVEV (reference sequence).

CDR3 sequence: CASSVAGGPTGELFF. The CDR3 region has the DNA TGTGCCAGCAGTGTCGCGGGGGGGCCGACCGGGGAGCTGTTTTTT. The chain combines TRBV6-4 with TRBJ2-2; 9 positions agree with TRBD2. The V gene end was trimmed by 4 bases and the J gene end by 5 bases; junction bases not matched to a gene: 5. The CDR3 consists of 15 residues. Germline V lookup: CDR1 MRHNA, CDR2 SNTAGT.